What follows are 20 T cell receptor beta chains derived from one specimen sequenced in a study of cytomegalovirus exposure and HLA in healthy donors. The PCR had 60 Vbeta and 13 Jbeta primers. The data were produced by immunoSEQ multiplex PCR, yet TCRdb's version contains in-frame clones alone and is incomplete. Counted here are over 150,000 clones, under 90% occurring once; the ten biggest clones make up 0.098%. Sample: PBMCs. Receptors were obtained from a boy aged 2 to 9 in good health and CMV-seronegative.

This chain connects TRBV7-2 to TRBJ2-7; D gene uncertain. Per the germline V gene, CDR1 is SGHTA and CDR2 is FQGNSA. V lost 2 bases to trimming and J lost 4 bases, with 9 bases between them. This CDR3 comprises 13 residues. This CDR3 is CASSLTSTYEQYF. CDR3 in DNA: TGTGCCAGCAGCTTAACGTCTACTTACGAGCAGTACTTC.

V and J are TRBV7-3 and TRBJ2-2; a possible D gene is TRBD2 (6 bases). The germline gives CDR1 SGHTA, CDR2 FQGTGA. The CDR3 totals 16 residues. V was cut by 3 bases and J by 10 bases, with 21 bases left in between. CDR3 residues: CASSFTGTAMPEELFF. In nucleotides, the CDR3 is TGTGCCAGCAGCTTCACCGGGACTGCCATGCCGGAGGAGCTGTTTTTT.

The CDR3 sequence is CASSKSVLAVRSYNEQFF. The DNA for the CDR3 is TGTGCCAGCAGCAAAAGCGTACTAGCGGTCCGATCCTACAATGAGCAGTTCTTC. The V call is TRBV14, the J call TRBJ2-1, with TRBD2 identical over 8 bases. Germline V gene sequence: CDR1 SGHDN, CDR2 FVKESK. There are 18 residues in the CDR3. V trimming: 5 bases; J trimming: 1 base; junction bases outside the gene matches: 13. The full variable domain, rest sourced from reference TRBV14 and TRBJ2-1, is EAGVTQFPSHSVIEKGQTVTLRCDPISGHDNLYWYRRVMGKEIKFLLHFVKESKQDESGMPNNRFLAERTGGTYSTLKVQPAELEDSGVYFCASSKSVLAVRSYNEQFFGPGTRLTVL.

The genes are TRBV11-2 and TRBJ1-1, with 12 bases fitting TRBD1. CDR3 size: 18 residues. J lost 3 bases, V lost 5 bases, and 13 bases had no gene match. Germline CDR1 and CDR2: SGHAT and FQNNGV. CDR3 bases: TGTGCCAGCAGCCGACATCCCGGGACAGGGGGCGGTGACACTGAAGCTTTCTTT. Protein product: CASSRHPGTGGGDTEAFF. Supplemented by reference TRBV11-2 and TRBJ1-1, the full variable domain reads EAGVAQSPRYKIIEKRQSVAFWCNPISGHATLYWYQQILGQGPKLLIQFQNNGVVDDSQLPKDRFSAERLKGVDSTLKIQPAKLEDSAVYLCASSRHPGTGGGDTEAFFGQGTRLTVV.

Remarks on this clone: Other nucleotide sequences in the sample specify the same CDR3. This chain connects TRBV7-2 to TRBJ2-3; D is unresolved. The germline V gene encodes CDR1 SGHTA and CDR2 FQGNSA. V dropped 2 bases and J dropped 4 bases, with 4 bases sitting between them. This CDR3 comprises 12 residues. The DNA of the CDR3 is TGTGCCAGCAGCTTACTAGCAGATACGCAGTATTTT. Its protein product is CASSLLADTQYF.

The rearrangement uses TRBV7-2 and TRBJ2-7; TRBD1 matches at 8 bases. The CDR3 extends over 13 amino acids. CDR1 is SGHTA and CDR2 is FQGNSA in the germline V gene. Trimming at V came to 5 bases and at J to 7 bases, leaving 7 bases not matched to a gene. The CDR3 nucleotides are TGTGCCAGCAGCCTCTTCGGACAGGGAGAGCAGTACTTC. Its protein product is CASSLFGQGEQYF.

Regarding this clone: The sample has other DNA sequences that encode this CDR3 too. The chain has TRBV7-9 and TRBJ1-2; D is uncertain. Germline CDR1 is SEHNR and CDR2 is FQNEAQ (reference sequence). The CDR3 sequence is 13 residues long. V was trimmed by 8 bases and J by 1 base, leaving 11 bases between them. This chain's CDR3 is CASSPGDNYGYTF. The CDR3 region has the DNA TGTGCCAGCTCCCCCGGGGATAACTATGGCTACACCTTC.

The rearrangement links TRBV10-3 to TRBJ1-5; D is unresolved. The CDR3 covers 17 residues. Germline V gene sequence: CDR1 ENHRY, CDR2 SYGVKD. V lost 1 base, J lost 2 bases, and 15 bases lay in between. In DNA, the CDR3 is TGTGCCATCAGTGAGTTCCAAGACTTGGGTGGCAATCAGCCCCAGCATTTT. This translates into CAISEFQDLGGNQPQHF.

The chain recombines TRBV4-2 with TRBJ1-4; D may be TRBD1 (5 bases). Germline assignment: CDR1 LGHNA and CDR2 YNFKEQ. This CDR3 region has 17 residues. The V gene lost 4 bases and the J gene lost 2 bases, with 17 bases spanning the gap. CDR3 bases: TGTGCCAGCAGCCCCGTTTGGGTAAAGGGGACTAATGAAAAACTGTTTTTT. This encodes CASSPVWVKGTNEKLFF.

This rearrangement joins TRBV29-1 to TRBJ1-1; D not certain. Germline CDR1 is SQVTM and CDR2 is ANQGSEA. V was clipped by 2 bases and J by 5 bases, with 6 bases between them. There are 11 residues in the CDR3. CDR3 region: CSVESQTEAFF. CDR3 bases: TGCAGCGTTGAATCACAAACTGAAGCTTTCTTT.

The V and J genes are TRBV2 and TRBJ1-2; no reliable D call. The CDR3 contains 12 residues. Germline loops: CDR1 SNHLY, CDR2 FYNNEI. Between the trimmed V and J ends, which lost 4 bases and 4 bases, there was a span of 7 bases. The CDR3 loop is CASSGAGYGYTF. The CDR3, as DNA: TGTGCCAGCAGTGGCGCCGGCTATGGCTACACCTTC.

J is TRBJ2-3 and V is TRBV7-6; 10 bases line up with TRBD2. J was trimmed by 9 bases and V by 0 bases; bases with no gene match: 9. This CDR3 region has 16 residues. CDR1 is SGHVS and CDR2 is FNYEAQ in the germline V gene. The CDR3, as DNA: TGTGCCAGCAGCTTAGCCCGAAGCGGGGGGGCAGGCACGCAGTATTTT. Its translation is CASSLARSGGAGTQYF. The whole variable domain, filled in from reference TRBV7-6 and TRBJ2-3, reads GAGVSQSPRYKVTKRGQDVALRCDPISGHVSLYWYRQALGQGPEFLTYFNYEAQQDKSGLPNDRFSAERPEGSISTLTIQRTEQRDSAMYRCASSLARSGGAGTQYFGPGTRLTVL.

This chain joins TRBV6-5 and TRBJ1-1, with TRBD1 as a possible D gene (5 bases). Trimming cost V 8 bases and J 4 bases, with 17 bases left between them. The CDR3 totals 14 residues. Germline assignment: CDR1 MNHEY and CDR2 SVGAGI. The CDR3 protein is CASGFRGTGTEAFF. The CDR3 DNA follows: TGTGCCAGCGGGTTTCGGGGGACGGGCACTGAAGCTTTCTTT.

This clone occurred once. The CDR3 DNA sequence: TGTGCCAGCAGCCGGGACAGGGGGCCCTATGCTGAAGCTTTCTTT. It codes for CASSRDRGPYAEAFF. V gene TRBV16 combines with J gene TRBJ1-1; 12 bases match TRBD1. Germline V gene data show CDR1 as KGHSY and CDR2 as FQNENV. J gave up 6 bases and V 4 bases, and 6 bases lay outside the gene matches. The CDR3 loop spans 15 amino acids.

The chain employs TRBV5-5 and TRBJ2-1, with 9 bases fitting TRBD2. The germline V gene has CDR1 SGHKS and CDR2 YYEKEE (reference sequence). The CDR3 contains 16 residues. V shed 1 base, J shed 3 bases, and the junction held 5 bases outside the gene matches. The chain's CDR3 is CASSLFPSGVYNEQFF. Here the CDR3 DNA reads TGTGCCAGCAGCTTGTTTCCTAGCGGGGTCTACAATGAGCAGTTCTTC.

This rearrangement joins TRBV6-1 to TRBJ2-5; 7 bases align to TRBD1. The end of the DNA fits TRBJ2-7 better, so the J call may be wrong. This CDR3 is 13 amino acids long. Per germline, CDR1 MNHNS and CDR2 SASEGT. CDR3 sequence: CASINPGGYEQYF. As DNA, the CDR3 is TGTGCCAGCATCAACCCAGGGGGCTACGAGCAGTACTTC.

This sequence joins TRBV4-1 and TRBJ2-1, with a tentative D call TRBD1 (6 bases). Trimming removed 1 base at V and 4 bases at J, with 8 bases between. Germline CDR1 MGHRA, CDR2 YSYEKL. There are 14 residues in the CDR3. Written as DNA, the CDR3 is TGCGCCAGCAGCCAAGGGGACACATACAATGAGCAGTTCTTC. Its protein product is CASSQGDTYNEQFF.

The chain joins TRBV6-1 to TRBJ1-6, with 11 positions matching TRBD1. In germline, CDR1 is MNHNS, CDR2 SASEGT. J was trimmed by 7 bases and V by 1 base; bases with no gene match: 0. The CDR3 is made up of 15 amino acids. CDR3 in DNA: TGTGCCAGCAGTGAAGGGACAGGGGGCAATTCACCCCTCCACTTT. It codes for CASSEGTGGNSPLHF.

V gene TRBV12-2 combines with J gene TRBJ1-2; TRBD1 is the table's D call, not checked against the DNA. TRBV12-2 is designated a pseudogene. This CDR3 is built from 15 residues. The CDR3 is CASRSTGGRAYGYTF. The CDR3 DNA reads TGTGCAAGTCGCTCTACAGGGGGCCGTGCCTATGGCTACACCTTC.

The sample holds a few counts of this clone. The chain has TRBV28 and TRBJ1-1; TRBD1 matches 10 bases. The CDR3 extends over 15 amino acids. V shed 5 bases, J shed 3 bases, and the junction held 6 bases outside the gene matches. In germline, CDR1 is MDHEN, CDR2 SYDVKM. CDR3 amino acids: CASSEAGTGDTEAFF. CDR3 nucleotide sequence: TGTGCCAGCAGTGAGGCCGGGACAGGGGACACTGAAGCTTTCTTT.